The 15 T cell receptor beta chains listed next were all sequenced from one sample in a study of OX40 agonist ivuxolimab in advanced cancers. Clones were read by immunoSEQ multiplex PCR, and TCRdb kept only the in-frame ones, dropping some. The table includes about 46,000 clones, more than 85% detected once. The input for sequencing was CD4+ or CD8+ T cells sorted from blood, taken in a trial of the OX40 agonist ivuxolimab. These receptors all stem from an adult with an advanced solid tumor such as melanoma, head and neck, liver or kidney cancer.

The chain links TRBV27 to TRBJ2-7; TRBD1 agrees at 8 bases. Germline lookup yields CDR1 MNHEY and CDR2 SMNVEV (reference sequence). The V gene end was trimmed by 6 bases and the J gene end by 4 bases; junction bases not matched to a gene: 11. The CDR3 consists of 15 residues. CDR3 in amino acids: CASRPTGVVSYEQYV. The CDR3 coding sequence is TGTGCCAGCAGACCGACAGGGGTGGTGTCTTACGAGCAGTACGTC.

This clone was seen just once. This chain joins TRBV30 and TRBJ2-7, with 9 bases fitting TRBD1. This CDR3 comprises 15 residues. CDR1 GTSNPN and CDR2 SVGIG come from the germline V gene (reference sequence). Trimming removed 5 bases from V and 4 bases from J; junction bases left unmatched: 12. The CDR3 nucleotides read TGTGCCTGGGTTACCGGACAGGGGAATAAGTACGAGCAGTACTTC. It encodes CAWVTGQGNKYEQYF.

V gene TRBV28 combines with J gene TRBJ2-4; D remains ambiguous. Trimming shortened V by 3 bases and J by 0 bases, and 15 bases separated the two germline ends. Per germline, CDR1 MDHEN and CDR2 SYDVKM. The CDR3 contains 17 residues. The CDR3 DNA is TGTGCCAGCAGTTTTGTAGATTACGTTGAAGCCAAAAACATTCAGTACTTC. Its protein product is CASSFVDYVEAKNIQYF.

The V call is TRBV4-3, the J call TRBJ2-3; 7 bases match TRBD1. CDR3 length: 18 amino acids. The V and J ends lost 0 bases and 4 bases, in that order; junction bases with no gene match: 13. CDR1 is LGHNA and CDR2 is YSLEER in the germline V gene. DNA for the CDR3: TGCGCCAGCAGCCAAGATCGAACGATGGCAGGGGGATCAGATACGCAGTATTTT. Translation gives CASSQDRTMAGGSDTQYF.

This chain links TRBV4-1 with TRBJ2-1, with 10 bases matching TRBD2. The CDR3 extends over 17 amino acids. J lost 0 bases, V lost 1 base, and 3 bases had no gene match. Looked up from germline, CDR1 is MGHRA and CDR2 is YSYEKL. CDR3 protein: CASSQGGLAASYNEQFF. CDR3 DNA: TGCGCCAGCAGCCAAGGAGGACTAGCGGCCTCCTACAATGAGCAGTTCTTC.

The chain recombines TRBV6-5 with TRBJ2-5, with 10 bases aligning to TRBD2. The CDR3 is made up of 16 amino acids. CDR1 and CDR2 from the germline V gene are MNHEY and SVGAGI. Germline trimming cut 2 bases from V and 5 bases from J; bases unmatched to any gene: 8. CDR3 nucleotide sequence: TGTGCCAGCAGTTACGTTCTAGCGGGAGAGGAGGAGACCCAGTACTTC. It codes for CASSYVLAGEEETQYF.

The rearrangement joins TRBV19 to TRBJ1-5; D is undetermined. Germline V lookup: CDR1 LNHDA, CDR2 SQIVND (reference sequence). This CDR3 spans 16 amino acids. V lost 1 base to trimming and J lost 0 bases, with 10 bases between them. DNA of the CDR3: TGTGCCAGTAGTATAGCTAGTTGGGGTAGCAATCAGCCCCAGCATTTT. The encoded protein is CASSIASWGSNQPQHF. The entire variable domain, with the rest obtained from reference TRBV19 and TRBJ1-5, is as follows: DGGITQSPKYLFRKEGQNVTLSCEQNLNHDAMYWYRQDPGQGLRLIYYSQIVNDFQKGDIAEGYSVSREKKESFPLTVTSAQKNPTAFYLCASSIASWGSNQPQHFGDGTRLSIL.

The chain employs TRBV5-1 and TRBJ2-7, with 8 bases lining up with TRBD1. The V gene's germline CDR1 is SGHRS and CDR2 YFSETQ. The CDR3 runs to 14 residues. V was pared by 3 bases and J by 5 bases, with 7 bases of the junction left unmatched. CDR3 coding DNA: TGCGCCAGCAGCTACGGACAGGGACGCGACGAGCAGTACTTC. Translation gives CASSYGQGRDEQYF.

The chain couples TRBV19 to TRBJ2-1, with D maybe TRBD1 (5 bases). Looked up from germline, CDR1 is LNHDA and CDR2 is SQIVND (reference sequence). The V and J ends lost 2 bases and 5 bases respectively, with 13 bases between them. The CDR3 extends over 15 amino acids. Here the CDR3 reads CASSISPGSNNEQFF. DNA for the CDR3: TGTGCCAGTAGTATAAGCCCAGGGTCTAACAATGAGCAGTTCTTC.

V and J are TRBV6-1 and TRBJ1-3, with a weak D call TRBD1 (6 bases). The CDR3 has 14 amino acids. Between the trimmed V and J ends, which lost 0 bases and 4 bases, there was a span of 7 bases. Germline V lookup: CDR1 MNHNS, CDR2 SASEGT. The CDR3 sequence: CASSEATGGNTIYF. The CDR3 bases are TGTGCCAGCAGTGAAGCAACAGGGGGAAACACCATATATTTT.

The CDR3 protein is CASSIEGAHYGYTF. CDR3 in DNA: TGTGCCAGTAGTATAGAGGGGGCGCACTATGGCTACACCTTC. The chain is built from TRBV19 and TRBJ1-2; D might be TRBD1 (6 bases). Germline CDR1 and CDR2: LNHDA and SQIVND (reference sequence). CDR3 size: 14 residues. V was shortened by 0 bases and J by 3 bases, with 8 bases between the two germline ends.

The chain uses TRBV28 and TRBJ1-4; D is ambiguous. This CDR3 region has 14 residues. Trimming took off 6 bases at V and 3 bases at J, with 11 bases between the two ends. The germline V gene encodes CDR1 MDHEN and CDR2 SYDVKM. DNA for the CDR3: TGTGCCAGCAGCCCCGGGCGGTCTAATGAAAAACTGTTTTTT. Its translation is CASSPGRSNEKLFF.

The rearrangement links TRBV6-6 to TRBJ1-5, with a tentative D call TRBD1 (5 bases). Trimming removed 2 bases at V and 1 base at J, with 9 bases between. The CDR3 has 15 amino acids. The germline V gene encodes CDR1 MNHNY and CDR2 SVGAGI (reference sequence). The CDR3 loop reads CASSYTPGSNQPQHF. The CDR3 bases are TGTGCCAGCAGTTACACGCCAGGGAGCAATCAGCCCCAGCATTTT.

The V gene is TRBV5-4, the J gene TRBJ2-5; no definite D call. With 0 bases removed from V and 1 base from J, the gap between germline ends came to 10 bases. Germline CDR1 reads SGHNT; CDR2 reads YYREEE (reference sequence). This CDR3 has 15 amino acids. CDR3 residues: CASSLGSSAQETQYF. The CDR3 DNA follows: TGTGCCAGCAGCTTGGGGTCTTCCGCCCAAGAGACCCAGTACTTC.

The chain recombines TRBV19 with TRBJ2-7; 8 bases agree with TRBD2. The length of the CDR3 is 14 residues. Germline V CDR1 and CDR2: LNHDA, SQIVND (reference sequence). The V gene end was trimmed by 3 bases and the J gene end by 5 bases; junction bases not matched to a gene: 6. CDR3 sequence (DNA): TGTGCCAGTAGTATGACTAGCGCTAGCAACGAGCAGTACTTC. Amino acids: CASSMTSASNEQYF.